This TCR beta chain was captured in a study of blood T cell repertoires in COVID-19. Background on the study: COVID-19 samples collected from the United States, Italy and Spain covered acute and convalescent phases.

Individuals drawn from around 25 US areas were roughly 18 to 95 years old. Before being deemed recovered, Cohort 3 donors had two negative PCRs, clearance, or symptom resolution. The V and J ends lost 6 bases and 1 base respectively, with 9 bases between them. CDR3 length: 13 amino acids. Germline V gene sequence: CDR1 SGHVS, CDR2 FQNEAQ. Data came from immunoSEQ multiplex PCR; TCRdb stores just in-frame clones and leaves some out. The data hold about 300,000 clones, with under 90% observed a single time. The sequence came from a woman aged 18-29 years who had recovered from COVID-19. This chain uses TRBV7-8 with TRBJ1-1; D unresolved. Sequencing was done on a sample of PBMCs or T cells enriched from blood (not recorded which). In DNA, the CDR3 is TGTGCCAGCAGTCAGAATTCGAACACTGAAGCTTTCTTT. Its translation is CASSQNSNTEAFF.